The TCR beta chain under discussion was sequenced for a study of T-cell reconstitution after alpha-beta-depleted transplantation in children. Unique molecular identifiers were incorporated during preparation of the TCRbeta library. TCRdb called the PCR reads again in MiXCR, with one record for every CDR3 protein. The sample lists about 580,000 distinct CDR3 sequences, around 27% occurring once. CDR3 size: 14 residues. Germline V lookup: CDR1 LGHNA, CDR2 YNFKEQ. With V trimmed by 3 bases and J by 7 bases, 3 bases remained unmatched. The gene calls are TRBV4-2 and TRBJ2-7, with 13 bases lining up with TRBD2. Sequencing was performed on PBMCs, taken before TCRalphabeta/CD19-depleted stem cell transplant. The source is a boy in the first two years of life with Wiskott-Aldrich syndrome, due to receive a stem cell transplant. This CDR3 is CASSQGLAGNEQYF. The CDR3 DNA reads as TGTGCCAGCAGCCAGGGACTAGCGGGAAATGAGCAGTACTTC.